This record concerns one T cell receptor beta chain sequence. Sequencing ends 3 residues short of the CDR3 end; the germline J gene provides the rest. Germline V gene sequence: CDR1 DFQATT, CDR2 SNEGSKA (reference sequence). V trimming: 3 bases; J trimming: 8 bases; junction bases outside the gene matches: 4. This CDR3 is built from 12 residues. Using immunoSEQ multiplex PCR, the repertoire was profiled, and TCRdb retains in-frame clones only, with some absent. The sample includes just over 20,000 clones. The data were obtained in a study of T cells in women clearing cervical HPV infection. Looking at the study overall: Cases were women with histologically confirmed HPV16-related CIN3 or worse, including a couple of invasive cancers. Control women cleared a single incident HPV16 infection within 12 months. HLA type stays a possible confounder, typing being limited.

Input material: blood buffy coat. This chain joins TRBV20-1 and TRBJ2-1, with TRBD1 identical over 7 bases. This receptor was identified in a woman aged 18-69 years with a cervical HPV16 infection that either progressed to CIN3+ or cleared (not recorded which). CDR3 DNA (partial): TGCAGTGCTAGGGCACAGGGGTATGAG. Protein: CSARAQGYE. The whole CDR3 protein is CSARAQGYEQFF.